The 23 T cell receptor beta chains in this list originate from one sample, sequenced in a study of blood T cells in healthy people across ages. Then a second PCR, running roughly 7 to 11 cycles, was carried out with a sample-barcoded 5' primer and a J-beta primer mix. TCRdb processed the 5' RACE reads anew with MiXCR; each CDR3 protein has one entry. The data contain around 820,000 distinct CDR3 sequences, about 25% of them singletons. These data were likewise used in another study, on T cells of mothers and their children.

Sample: blood. These receptors were collected from a boy younger than 18 in good health.

This clonotype came up a few times. The CDR3 loop is CASSESTIVIYGYTF. As DNA, the CDR3 is TGCGCCAGCAGTGAGTCGACTATAGTTATCTATGGCTACACCTTC. This rearrangement joins TRBV10-2 to TRBJ1-2, with D unresolved. The CDR3 is 15 residues long. Trimming left V 0 bases short and J 4 bases short, with 12 bases between. Germline lookup yields CDR1 WSHSY and CDR2 SAAADI.

The gene calls are TRBV28 and TRBJ1-1; D may be TRBD1 (6 bases). The germline V and J ends were trimmed by 6 bases and 0 bases, with 11 bases remaining between them. The CDR3 is 14 amino acids. CDR1 is MDHEN and CDR2 is SYDVKM in the germline V gene. The CDR3 sequence is CASRSGHLNTEAFF. Here the CDR3 DNA reads TGTGCCAGCAGATCGGGACACCTGAACACTGAAGCTTTCTTT.

The chain joins TRBV20-1 to TRBJ2-1; the match to TRBD1 covers 8 bases. The better agreement between TRBJ2-7 and the DNA end casts doubt on the J call. Germline V lookup: CDR1 DFQATT, CDR2 SNEGSKA (reference sequence). This CDR3 is 16 amino acids long. The CDR3 loop reads CSARYTPGQEFYEQYF. The CDR3, as DNA: TGCAGTGCGAGATACACGCCGGGACAGGAGTTTTACGAGCAGTACTTC.

In its sample, this clonotype was seen a few times. V and J are TRBV4-3 and TRBJ2-7, with 8 bases aligning to TRBD2. CDR3 size: 17 residues. Germline values: CDR1 LGHNA, CDR2 YSLEER. The V segment lost 1 base and the J segment 6 bases; nucleotides outside the gene matches: 14. CDR3 sequence: CASSQGRLTGGPSEQYF. As DNA, the CDR3 is TGCGCCAGCAGCCAAGGCAGGCTAACGGGAGGGCCGTCCGAGCAGTACTTC.

This chain uses TRBV7-9 with TRBJ2-1; 7 positions agree with TRBD2. The germline CDR1 and CDR2 sequences are SEHNR and FQNEAQ (reference sequence). J gave up 7 bases and V 3 bases, and 15 bases lay outside the gene matches. This CDR3 is 17 amino acids long. The CDR3 DNA follows: TGTGCCAGCAGCTTCGGCCGTGCGGGGAGGGCCTTTAATGAGCAGTTCTTC. It yields the protein CASSFGRAGRAFNEQFF.

This chain links TRBV14 with TRBJ2-1; D is possibly TRBD2 (7 bases). This CDR3 region has 15 residues. The V gene's germline CDR1 is SGHDN and CDR2 FVKESK. V lost 4 bases to trimming and J lost 2 bases, with 12 bases between them. The CDR3 loop reads CASSPRGATYNEQFF. CDR3 nucleotides: TGTGCCAGCAGCCCCCGGGGGGCTACCTACAATGAGCAGTTCTTC. The entire variable domain, with the rest obtained from reference TRBV14 and TRBJ2-1, is as follows: EAGVTQFPSHSVIEKGQTVTLRCDPISGHDNLYWYRRVMGKEIKFLLHFVKESKQDESGMPNNRFLAERTGGTYSTLKVQPAELEDSGVYFCASSPRGATYNEQFFGPGTRLTVL.

CDR3: CASSVSTLVGEQYF. The CDR3 coding sequence is TGTGCCAGCAGCGTAAGCACCCTAGTCGGAGAGCAGTACTTC. V usage is TRBV9 and J usage is TRBJ2-7; no reliable D call. Trimming removed 1 base from V and 7 bases from J, with 15 bases in between. This CDR3 has 14 residues. Germline values: CDR1 SGDLS, CDR2 YYNGEE. Full variable domain (remainder filled in from reference TRBV9 and TRBJ2-7): DSGVTQTPKHLITATGQRVTLRCSPRSGDLSVYWYQQSLDQGLQFLIQYYNGEERAKGNILERFSAQQFPDLHSELNLSSLELGDSALYFCASSVSTLVGEQYFGPGTRLTVT.

The chain carries TRBV29-1 and TRBJ2-6; D gene unclear. V lost 5 bases to trimming and J lost 0 bases, with 14 bases between them. Germline V CDR1 and CDR2: SQVTM, ANQGSEA. This CDR3 spans 16 amino acids. The CDR3 region is CSVSVEWDSGANVLTF. For the CDR3, the DNA is TGCAGCGTTAGCGTCGAGTGGGACTCTGGGGCCAACGTCCTGACTTTC. The variable domain in full, with the rest retrieved from reference TRBV29-1 and TRBJ2-6, is SAVISQKPSRDICQRGTSLTIQCQVDSQVTMMFWYRQQPGQSLTLIATANQGSEATYESGFVIDKFPISRPNLTFSTLTVSNMSPEDSSIYLCSVSVEWDSGANVLTFGAGSRLTVL.

The sample holds a few counts of this clonotype. The chain uses TRBV6-2 or TRBV6-3 and TRBJ1-1; D possibly corresponds to TRBD1 (6 bases). V was trimmed by 10 bases and J by 8 bases, leaving 14 bases between them. This CDR3 is built from 11 residues. Germline V gene lookup returns CDR1 MNHEY and CDR2 SVGEGT. The CDR3 region has the DNA TGTGCCATCGCCAGGGGCACCGAAGCTTTCTTT. Translating it yields CAIARGTEAFF.

The rearrangement uses TRBV20-1 and TRBJ2-7, with D possibly TRBD2 on 6 matching bases. In germline, CDR1 is DFQATT, CDR2 SNEGSKA (reference sequence). The CDR3 has 14 amino acids. Trimming removed 1 base at V and 2 bases at J, with 12 bases between. As DNA, the CDR3 is TGCAGTGCTAGAGGGGGGACTTACACCTACGAGCAGTACTTC. It translates to CSARGGTYTYEQYF.

This chain joins TRBV7-9 and TRBJ2-5; tentative D call: TRBD1 (6 bases). The last part of the DNA fits TRBJ2-7 better; the J call may be wrong. The germline CDR1 and CDR2 sequences are SEHNR and FQNEAQ (reference sequence). The CDR3 totals 14 residues. The CDR3: CASSTQGTENEQYF. The CDR3 nucleotides are TGTGCCAGCAGCACACAGGGTACCGAGAACGAGCAGTACTTC.

The V call is TRBV27, the J call TRBJ2-4; TRBD2 matches 11 bases. This CDR3 contains 16 residues. CDR1 and CDR2 from the germline V gene are MNHEY and SMNVEV (reference sequence). The ends lost 5 bases at V and 6 bases at J; junction bases unmatched: 9. The CDR3 here is CASSTLAGGPGNIQYF. DNA of the CDR3: TGTGCCAGCAGTACCTTAGCGGGAGGGCCAGGAAACATTCAGTACTTC.

This sequence joins TRBV7-3 and TRBJ2-5, with D possibly matching TRBD1 (5 bases). The J call may be wrong; the DNA end is better matched by TRBJ2-1. The CDR3 is 15 residues long. From germline, CDR1 is SGHTA and CDR2 FQGTGA. The CDR3 coding sequence is TGTGCCAGCAGCTTAGGGGCGGACTCCTACAATGAGCAGTTCTTC. Translating gives CASSLGADSYNEQFF.

This clonotype has more than one count but fewer than ten. This chain's CDR3 is CSVEGGQASSYEQYF. The CDR3 DNA sequence: TGCAGCGTTGAAGGGGGACAGGCGAGCTCCTACGAGCAGTACTTC. The rearrangement joins TRBV29-1 to TRBJ2-7; 8 nucleotides match TRBD1. The CDR3 totals 15 residues. The V gene end was trimmed by 1 base and the J gene end by 0 bases; junction bases not matched to a gene: 5. Germline-derived CDR1 and CDR2 are SQVTM and ANQGSEA.

The chain links TRBV4-1 to TRBJ2-7; D gene ambiguous. The germline V and J ends were trimmed by 1 base and 2 bases, with 12 bases remaining between them. The CDR3 spans 15 residues. Germline V gene lookup returns CDR1 MGHRA and CDR2 YSYEKL. The CDR3: CASSQVHGSTYEQYF. For the CDR3, the DNA is TGCGCCAGCAGCCAAGTTCATGGCAGCACCTACGAGCAGTACTTC.

In its sample, this clonotype was seen a few times. This rearrangement joins TRBV27 to TRBJ2-7; TRBD2 might be the D (6 bases). This CDR3 comprises 12 residues. Trimming stripped 7 bases from V and 5 bases from J, with 12 bases between. Germline-derived CDR1 and CDR2 are MNHEY and SMNVEV (reference sequence). The CDR3 region is CASTSGRNEQYF. The CDR3 DNA follows: TGTGCCAGCACTTCGGGGAGGAACGAGCAGTACTTC.

This clonotype showed up just a few times. The V gene is TRBV2, the J gene TRBJ2-5, with D possibly TRBD2 on 6 matching bases. Trimming removed 2 bases from V and 1 base from J, with 11 bases in between. The CDR3 contains 15 residues. Germline CDR1 reads SNHLY; CDR2 reads FYNNEI. CDR3 amino acids: CASSENGEVQETQYF. DNA of the CDR3: TGTGCCAGCAGTGAAAACGGGGAGGTCCAAGAGACCCAGTACTTC.

V and J are TRBV11-2 and TRBJ2-3, with TRBD2 as a possible D gene (6 bases). The germline gives CDR1 SGHAT, CDR2 FQNNGV. The CDR3 is 16 amino acids. Trimming shortened V by 2 bases and J by 0 bases, and 12 bases separated the two germline ends. Here the CDR3 DNA reads TGTGCCAGCAGCTTACTTGGAGGGGCCAGCACAGATACGCAGTATTTT. Protein sequence: CASSLLGGASTDTQYF.

This clonotype turned up a few times. A read error may explain this, as a much larger clone is one base away. The genes are TRBV7-9 and TRBJ2-7; D call uncertain. From germline, CDR1 is SEHNR and CDR2 FQNEAQ (reference sequence). This CDR3 has 11 amino acids. CDR3 protein: CASSPSHEQYF. In DNA, the CDR3 is TGTGCCAGCAGCCCCTCCCACGAGCAGTACTTC.

The V gene is TRBV4-2, the J gene TRBJ2-5, with a tentative D call TRBD2 (5 bases). V was clipped by 0 bases and J by 5 bases, with 10 bases between them. The CDR3 extends over 14 amino acids. Germline loops: CDR1 LGHNA, CDR2 YNFKEQ. The CDR3 DNA follows: TGTGCCAGCAGCCAAGATACCGGGGAGGAGACCCAGTACTTC. Amino acid sequence: CASSQDTGEETQYF.

This chain uses TRBV10-3 with TRBJ2-3; either TRBD1 or TRBD2 may fit D (5 bases each). The CDR3 contains 11 residues. CDR1 and CDR2 (germline): ENHRY, SYGVKD. The germline V and J ends were trimmed by 9 bases and 3 bases, with 7 bases remaining between them. Here the CDR3 DNA reads TGTGCCATGGGGGAGACAGATACGCAGTATTTT. It is translated as CAMGETDTQYF.

In DNA, the CDR3 is TGTGCCAGCAGCTTAAACCCGAGGGGACTGAGCACAGATACGCAGTATTTT. Translating it yields CASSLNPRGLSTDTQYF. This chain joins TRBV7-6 and TRBJ2-3, with D possibly TRBD2 on 6 matching bases. The germline gives CDR1 SGHVS, CDR2 FNYEAQ. With 2 bases removed from V and 0 bases from J, the gap between germline ends came to 15 bases. CDR3 size: 17 residues.

The V call is TRBV20-1, the J call TRBJ1-1; 7 bases are a match to TRBD1. The germline V gene has CDR1 DFQATT and CDR2 SNEGSKA (reference sequence). This CDR3 contains 13 residues. V shed 5 bases and J 1 base; nucleotides not matched to a gene: 4. CDR3 residues: CSAPGQPNTEAFF. CDR3 nucleotide sequence: TGCAGTGCTCCGGGACAGCCGAACACTGAAGCTTTCTTT.